Following are 17 T cell receptor beta chains from one sample sequenced in a study of CD8+ T cells in alopecia areata. Treatment defined: oral pan-JAK inhibitor, 5-10 mg twice daily. Following RNA extraction, reverse transcription yielded cDNA that acted as the sequencing template. Using immunoSEQ multiplex PCR, the repertoire was profiled, and TCRdb retains in-frame clones only, with some absent. Counted here are 150,000 to 200,000 clones, roughly 60% occurring once; the ten biggest clones make up 1%. Sequenced material: CD4+ T cells sorted from blood, taken at week 24, from a patient treated with tofacitinib. Receptor source: a human donor with alopecia areata.

The V call is TRBV7-3, the J call TRBJ2-3; D remains unclear. The ends were cut back, 0 bases at V and 5 bases at J, with 6 bases in the middle. Per the germline V gene, CDR1 is SGHTA and CDR2 is FQGTGA. CDR3 length equals 13 residues. CDR3 nucleotide sequence: TGTGCCAGCAGCTTAACGCATCAAGATACGCAGTATTTT. Translation gives CASSLTHQDTQYF.

The rearrangement joins TRBV5-4 to TRBJ2-3; 10 nucleotides agree with TRBD2. The CDR3 runs to 14 residues. Germline loops: CDR1 SGHNT, CDR2 YYREEE (reference sequence). Germline trimming cut 4 bases from V and 4 bases from J; bases unmatched to any gene: 3. The CDR3 DNA reads as TGTGCCAGCAGCCCAGCGGGGGGGTCAGATACGCAGTATTTT. Translated: CASSPAGGSDTQYF.

The chain links TRBV5-6 to TRBJ1-2; D possibly corresponds to TRBD1 (5 bases). V lost 7 bases and J 5 bases, leaving 12 bases between the germline ends. The CDR3 runs to 12 residues. The germline gives CDR1 SGHDT, CDR2 YYEEEE. CDR3 coding DNA: TGTGCCAGCCGATCGGGACCTTATGGCTACACCTTC. This codes for CASRSGPYGYTF. The complete variable domain, with remaining parts taken from reference TRBV5-6 and TRBJ1-2, reads DAGVTQSPTHLIKTRGQQVTLRCSPKSGHDTVSWYQQALGQGPQFIFQYYEEEERQRGNFPDRFSGHQFPNYSSELNVNALLLGDSALYLCASRSGPYGYTFGSGTRLTVV.

The chain couples TRBV25-1 to TRBJ2-3; TRBD2 matches at 7 bases. V lost 3 bases, J lost 9 bases, and 6 bases stayed unmatched. The CDR3 has 13 residues. CDR1 is MGHDK, CDR2 SYGVNS, per germline. The CDR3 loop is CASSEPGTNTQYF. In nucleotides, the CDR3 is TGTGCCAGCAGTGAGCCCGGGACTAACACGCAGTATTTT.

This sequence joins TRBV29-1 and TRBJ1-1; tentatively, D is TRBD1 (5 bases). The V gene lost 2 bases and the J gene lost 4 bases, with 11 bases spanning the gap. The CDR3 spans 13 residues. CDR1 and CDR2 (germline): SQVTM, ANQGSEA. In DNA form, the CDR3 reads TGCAGCGTTGAAATTCCAGGGTTCACTGAAGCTTTCTTT. It encodes CSVEIPGFTEAFF.

The chain is built from TRBV4-3 and TRBJ2-7; D perhaps matches TRBD2 (5 bases). There are 15 residues in the CDR3. The germline V and J ends were trimmed by 1 base and 3 bases, with 13 bases remaining between them. Looked up from germline, CDR1 is LGHNA and CDR2 is YSLEER. CDR3 sequence reads: CASSQGRGLSYEQYF. In DNA form, the CDR3 reads TGCGCCAGCAGCCAAGGCCGAGGGCTAAGCTACGAGCAGTACTTC.

As concerns this clone: This CDR3 is also generated by other DNA sequences in the sample. The chain couples TRBV29-1 to TRBJ1-5; D is unclear. The CDR3 length is 12 residues. The V gene's germline CDR1 is SQVTM and CDR2 ANQGSEA. V gave up 6 bases and J gave up 0 bases, with 6 bases separating them. CDR3 nucleotides: TGCAGCGTGTTGGATAGCAATCAGCCCCAGCATTTT. Residues: CSVLDSNQPQHF. The whole variable domain, filled in from reference TRBV29-1 and TRBJ1-5, reads SAVISQKPSRDICQRGTSLTIQCQVDSQVTMMFWYRQQPGQSLTLIATANQGSEATYESGFVIDKFPISRPNLTFSTLTVSNMSPEDSSIYLCSVLDSNQPQHFGDGTRLSIL.

Only one count was recorded for this clone. The gene calls are TRBV5-1 and TRBJ1-6; the match to TRBD1 covers 7 bases. With 3 bases clipped from V and 12 bases from J, the junction kept 3 bases outside the gene matches. The germline CDR1 and CDR2 sequences are SGHRS and YFSETQ. The CDR3 is made up of 12 amino acids. CDR3 sequence reads: CASSSQGEPLHF. In DNA form, the CDR3 reads TGCGCCAGCAGCTCCCAGGGGGAACCCCTCCACTTT. Filled out from reference TRBV5-1 and TRBJ1-6, the complete variable domain reads KAGVTQTPRYLIKTRGQQVTLSCSPISGHRSVSWYQQTPGQGLQFLFEYFSETQRNKGNFPGRFSGRQFSNSRSEMNVSTLELGDSALYLCASSSQGEPLHFGNGTRLTVT.

The chain has TRBV29-1 and TRBJ1-1; the D gene is possibly TRBD1 (5 bases). This CDR3 comprises 15 residues. Germline V gene sequence: CDR1 SQVTM, CDR2 ANQGSEA. The germline V and J ends were trimmed by 6 bases and 4 bases, with 21 bases remaining between them. CDR3 sequence: CSVHPGTGLGTEAFF. CDR3 nucleotides: TGCAGCGTCCACCCGGGGACCGGTTTAGGCACTGAAGCTTTCTTT.

The rearrangement joins TRBV5-4 to TRBJ1-6, with D hard to call. V lost 7 bases and J lost 9, with 11 bases in between. The CDR3 runs to 12 residues. Germline loops: CDR1 SGHNT, CDR2 YYREEE (reference sequence). This chain's CDR3 is CASPIPISPLHF. The CDR3 DNA is TGTGCCAGCCCCATCCCCATTTCACCCCTCCACTTT.

This clone showed up just a few times. V usage is TRBV5-1 and J usage is TRBJ2-1, with TRBD1 matching 7 bases. The CDR3 consists of 17 residues. With 0 bases clipped from V and 2 bases from J, the junction kept 8 bases outside the gene matches. Germline CDR1 and CDR2: SGHRS and YFSETQ. The CDR3 loop is CASSLEATGPPYNEQFF. The CDR3 nucleotides read TGCGCCAGCAGCTTGGAAGCGACAGGGCCGCCCTACAATGAGCAGTTCTTC.

The chain uses TRBV7-2 and TRBJ2-1; the D gene is possibly TRBD2 (5 bases). V lost 4 bases to trimming and J lost 8 bases, with 12 bases between them. The CDR3 is 13 amino acids. The germline CDR1 and CDR2 sequences are SGHTA and FQGNSA. The CDR3 is CASSWTRSDEQFF. Written as DNA, the CDR3 is TGTGCCAGCAGCTGGACCCGTAGCGATGAGCAGTTCTTC.

V usage is TRBV7-8 and J usage is TRBJ2-3; 16 nucleotides line up with TRBD2. The CDR3 spans 17 residues. Germline V lookup: CDR1 SGHVS, CDR2 FQNEAQ. V dropped 6 bases and J dropped 5; count of bases not matched to a gene: 8. DNA for the CDR3: TGTGCCAGCAGAGGGACTAGCGGGGGGGTTTGGGGAGATACGCAGTATTTT. Protein sequence: CASRGTSGGVWGDTQYF.

This chain joins TRBV5-1 and TRBJ1-1; no definite D call. CDR3 length equals 17 residues. The germline V gene encodes CDR1 SGHRS and CDR2 YFSETQ. Between the trimmed V and J ends, which lost 4 bases and 2 bases, there was a span of 21 bases. The CDR3: CASSQSHEISRNTEAFF. The CDR3 DNA sequence: TGCGCCAGCAGCCAATCTCACGAAATTTCCCGTAACACTGAAGCTTTCTTT.

The V and J genes are TRBV4-2 and TRBJ1-6; 9 positions agree with TRBD1. The CDR3 is 19 residues long. Germline V CDR1 and CDR2: LGHNA, YNFKEQ. J was trimmed by 6 bases and V by 0 bases; bases with no gene match: 12. CDR3 loop: CASSQDDPDRGLFNSPLHF. The CDR3 DNA reads TGTGCCAGCAGCCAAGACGACCCGGACAGGGGATTATTTAATTCACCCCTCCACTTT.

The V gene is TRBV30, the J gene TRBJ2-7; no reliable D call. Germline V gene data show CDR1 as GTSNPN and CDR2 as SVGIG (reference sequence). V gave up 1 base and J gave up 2 bases, with 9 bases separating them. The CDR3 consists of 13 residues. As DNA, the CDR3 is TGTGCCTGGAGTGGAGGCAGTCCCTACGAGCAGTACTTC. This sequence encodes CAWSGGSPYEQYF.

V usage is TRBV6-5 and J usage is TRBJ1-1; no clear D gene. CDR3 length: 14 residues. The V gene's germline CDR1 is MNHEY and CDR2 SVGAGI. V dropped 7 bases and J dropped 1 base, with 13 bases sitting between them. The CDR3: CASTRSVGNTEAFF. The CDR3 DNA sequence: TGTGCCAGCACCCGTTCAGTTGGGAACACTGAAGCTTTCTTT.